Listed below are T cell receptor beta chains from one sample, sequenced in a study of vaccination effects on CD4 cells after COVID-19. Profiling relied on immunoSEQ multiplex PCR, and the TCRdb table lists in-frame clones only, not all of them. There are tens of thousands of clones in the sample; 65% to 70% occur only once, and 4.2% lies in the top ten. No antigen has been assigned to these receptors. Sequencing was performed on CD4+ T cells from PBMCs cultured without peptide, taken before COVID-19 vaccination. The receptors were gathered from a human donor who received a COVID-19 vaccine. Each CDR3 is given with its conserved first and last residue. The D gene is left open where the match is weak. Rows give clone size only sometimes, using once, few, many, or a class for an expanded clone.

-	TRBV6-5	TRBJ2-2	-	CATIVGSNTGELFF	TGTGCCACTATAGTGGGATCTAACACCGGGGAGCTGTTTTTT
TRBD2	TRBV5-4	TRBJ2-3	-	CASSPAGGRTDTQYF	TGTGCCAGCAGCCCCGCGGGGGGGCGCACAGATACGCAGTATTTT
TRBD1	TRBV28	TRBJ1-2	-	CASSFTGGYGYTF	TGTGCCAGCAGTTTTACAGGGGGCTATGGCTACACCTTC
TRBD2	TRBV20-1	TRBJ2-1	-	CSASRLARGEQFF	TGCAGTGCTAGTAGACTAGCGCGCGGTGAGCAGTTCTTC
TRBD1	TRBV6-4	TRBJ2-7	-	CASSAKAGTGFFEQYF	TGTGCCAGCAGTGCGAAAGCCGGGACAGGGTTTTTCGAGCAGTACTTC
-	TRBV3-1/TRBV3-2	TRBJ1-2	-	CASSPPDRAFGYTF	TGTGCCAGCAGCCCCCCGGACCGAGCCTTTGGCTACACCTTC
-	TRBV19	TRBJ1-2	-	CASSIYDSYYGYTF	TGTGCCAGTAGTATATATGATAGCTACTATGGCTACACCTTC
-	TRBV7-9	TRBJ2-5	-	CASSLAVETQYF	TGTGCCAGCAGCTTAGCGGTGGAGACCCAGTACTTC
-	TRBV10-3	TRBJ1-1	-	CAISAASQNTEAFF	TGTGCCATCAGCGCGGCCTCCCAGAACACTGAAGCTTTCTTT
-	TRBV4-1	TRBJ2-3	-	CASSQDSRGTDTQYF	TGCGCCAGCAGCCAAGATAGCAGGGGCACAGATACGCAGTATTTT
TRBD2	TRBV4-2	TRBJ2-5	-	CASSRDSGGETQYF	TGTGCCAGCAGCCGAGATAGCGGGGGAGAGACCCAGTACTTC
-	TRBV27	TRBJ1-4	-	CASTLRATNEKLFF	TGTGCCAGCACACTCAGGGCAACTAATGAAAAACTGTTTTTT
-	TRBV28	TRBJ2-7	few	CASSQSGTYEQYF	TGTGCCAGCAGTCAGTCAGGAACCTACGAGCAGTACTTC
-	TRBV12-3/TRBV12-4	TRBJ1-2	-	CASSLASAGGYTF	TGTGCCAGCAGTTTAGCCTCGGCTGGCGGCTACACCTTC
-	TRBV18	TRBJ2-5	-	CASSQETQYF	TGTGCCAGCTCACAAGAGACCCAGTACTTC
-	TRBV29-1	TRBJ2-5	-	CSAHSGSQETQYF	TGCAGCGCCCACTCGGGCAGCCAAGAGACCCAGTACTTC
TRBD2	TRBV18	TRBJ2-1	-	CASSPGLAGVGGYNEQFF	TGTGCCAGCTCACCTGGACTAGCGGGAGTAGGCGGGTACAATGAGCAGTTCTTC
-	TRBV19	TRBJ1-1	-	CASSTGRENTEAFF	TGTGCCAGTAGTACGGGACGGGAGAACACTGAAGCTTTCTTT
TRBD1	TRBV7-9	TRBJ2-5	-	CASSSRTGAGTQYF	TGTGCCAGCAGCTCCCGGACAGGGGCTGGGACCCAGTACTTC
-	TRBV5-4	TRBJ2-7	once	CASSIYGTYEQYF	TGTGCCAGCAGCATATACGGGACCTACGAGCAGTACTTC
TRBD1	TRBV24-1	TRBJ1-6	-	CATSDRVRDRASPLHF	TGTGCCACCAGTGATCGCGTCAGGGACAGGGCTTCACCCCTCCACTTT
TRBD2	TRBV28	TRBJ2-1	-	CASSTGTSGGVKQFF	TGTGCCAGCAGTACGGGGACTAGCGGGGGGGTGAAGCAGTTCTTC
-	TRBV28	TRBJ1-3	-	CASRARRQGGSGNTIYF	TGTGCCAGCAGGGCCCGGCGCCAAGGGGGCTCTGGAAACACCATATATTTT
TRBD2	TRBV5-1	TRBJ2-5	-	CASSRSGREETQYF	TGCGCCAGCAGCCGAAGCGGGAGAGAAGAGACCCAGTACTTC
-	TRBV19	TRBJ1-6	-	CASSIVTDSPLHF	TGTGCCAGTAGTATAGTGACGGATTCACCCCTCCACTTT
-	TRBV19	TRBJ2-5	-	CASSSTAGPETQYF	TGTGCCAGTAGTAGTACGGCAGGGCCAGAGACCCAGTACTTC
TRBD1	TRBV5-6	TRBJ1-2	-	CASSTQGVFSYGYTF	TGTGCCAGCAGCACCCAGGGGGTCTTCTCCTATGGCTACACCTTC
-	TRBV7-6	TRBJ2-5	once	CASSQGGLVVETQYF	TGTGCCAGCAGCCAAGGAGGGCTAGTAGTAGAGACCCAGTACTTC
-	TRBV5-1	TRBJ1-1	-	CASSLETDMNTEAFF	TGCGCCAGCAGCTTAGAAACAGACATGAACACTGAAGCTTTCTTT
-	TRBV5-1	TRBJ2-7	-	CASSPGTHSYEQYF	TGCGCCAGCAGCCCCGGGACACACTCCTACGAGCAGTACTTC
-	TRBV6-5	TRBJ1-1	few	CASSYQGQANTEAFF	TGTGCCAGCAGTTACCAGGGGCAGGCGAACACTGAAGCTTTCTTT
-	TRBV6-5	TRBJ1-2	-	CASSYSSGGAYGYTF	TGTGCCAGCAGTTACTCTTCCGGGGGCGCCTATGGCTACACCTTC
-	TRBV6-5	TRBJ1-1	-	CASSFVWVRRAEAFF	TGTGCCAGCAGTTTCGTTTGGGTAAGACGTGCTGAAGCTTTCTTT
-	TRBV11-2	TRBJ1-5	-	CASSLDLKGYQPQHF	TGTGCCAGCAGCTTAGATCTTAAGGGATACCAGCCCCAGCATTTT
-	TRBV5-1	TRBJ1-4	-	CASSLLTDEKLFF	TGCGCCAGCAGCTTGCTTACGGATGAAAAACTGTTTTTT
-	TRBV5-1	TRBJ2-5	once	CASSLEQETQYF	TGCGCCAGCAGCTTGGAGCAAGAGACCCAGTACTTC
TRBD1	TRBV6-5	TRBJ1-4	-	CASSSGGSGGEKLFF	TGTGCCAGCAGTTCAGGGGGTTCCGGAGGTGAAAAACTGTTTTTT
-	TRBV24-1	TRBJ1-5	-	CATSDRSQGSGQPQHF	TGTGCCACCAGTGATCGGAGTCAGGGATCCGGTCAGCCCCAGCATTTT
-	TRBV6-5	TRBJ1-5	-	CASSRSEGGGQPQHF	TGTGCCAGCAGCCGGAGTGAAGGCGGGGGACAGCCCCAGCATTTT
-	TRBV2	TRBJ2-1	-	CASQDGSGGSYNEQFF	TGTGCCAGCCAGGACGGGAGTGGTGGATCCTACAATGAGCAGTTCTTC
TRBD1	TRBV23-1	TRBJ2-7	-	CASSQSAGTGGACEQYF	TGCGCCAGCAGTCAATCCGCGGGGACAGGGGGCGCTTGCGAGCAGTACTTC
TRBD1	TRBV3-1/TRBV3-2	TRBJ1-2	-	CASSSTGTGDGNYGYTF	TGTGCCAGCAGCAGTACCGGGACAGGGGACGGCAACTATGGCTACACCTTC
-	TRBV9	TRBJ2-3	-	CASSLTRYSTDTQYF	TGTGCCAGCAGCTTGACTCGGTATAGCACAGATACGCAGTATTTT
TRBD2	TRBV25-1	TRBJ2-3	-	CASSATSTSVEYF	TGTGCCAGCAGTGCGACTAGCACCTCGGTCGAGTATTTT
-	TRBV5-1	TRBJ1-1	-	CASSLALRAGAFF	TGCGCCAGCAGCTTGGCTTTGAGGGCGGGGGCTTTCTTT
TRBD1	TRBV19	TRBJ1-6	-	CASSIGTGALNSPLHF	TGTGCCAGTAGTATTGGGACAGGGGCCCTTAATTCACCCCTCCACTTT
-	TRBV19	TRBJ1-2	-	CASSPPGAGGYTF	TGTGCCAGTAGCCCACCGGGGGCCGGTGGCTACACCTTC
-	TRBV3-1/TRBV3-2	TRBJ2-1	-	CASSQKGGGDNEQFF	TGTGCCAGCAGCCAGAAGGGGGGCGGGGACAATGAGCAGTTCTTC
-	TRBV11-2	TRBJ2-7	-	CASSLYTGKVGSYEQYF	TGTGCCAGCAGCTTATATACCGGGAAAGTGGGCTCCTACGAGCAGTACTTC
-	TRBV5-4	TRBJ2-7	few	CASSFPHGDEQYF	TGTGCCAGCAGCTTTCCACATGGGGACGAGCAGTACTTC
-	TRBV10-3	TRBJ2-7	-	CAIKGEGAEDYEQYF	TGTGCCATCAAAGGGGAAGGAGCGGAGGATTACGAGCAGTACTTC
-	TRBV5-1	TRBJ2-3	-	CASSRGVADSTDTQYF	TGCGCCAGCAGCCGAGGGGTAGCGGATAGCACAGATACGCAGTATTTT
TRBD2	TRBV24-1	TRBJ2-1	-	CATSGTSAGPWDSYNEQFF	TGTGCCACCAGTGGGACTAGCGCCGGCCCTTGGGATTCCTACAATGAGCAGTTCTTC
-	TRBV5-1	TRBJ1-5	-	CASSESPGLYQPQHF	TGCGCCAGCAGCGAATCGCCGGGGCTTTATCAGCCCCAGCATTTT
-	TRBV2	TRBJ1-5	-	CASTRSEEGNQPQHF	TGTGCCAGCACCAGGTCAGAGGAGGGCAATCAGCCCCAGCATTTT